This TCR beta chain is from a study of blood T cell repertoires in COVID-19. Germline V gene lookup returns CDR1 MNHEY and CDR2 SMNVEV (reference sequence). This CDR3 is built from 16 residues. The V gene lost 2 bases and the J gene lost 3 bases, with 14 bases spanning the gap. Living in about two dozen US areas, the participants were between roughly 18 and 89 years of age. Clinical history reported by participants formed the basis on which cohorts were assigned. The table lists this clone with a few counts. Produced via immunoSEQ multiplex PCR; TCRdb's table is partial and in-frame only. The sample shows about 170,000 clones, 70% to 90% of them seen only once.

Input material: PBMCs or T cells enriched from blood (not recorded which). This receptor was identified in a woman aged 50 to 65 who had recovered from COVID-19. V gene TRBV27 combines with J gene TRBJ1-5, with D possibly being TRBD1 (6 bases). CDR3 DNA sequence: TGTGCCAGCAGTTTACAGGGGCAGGGCCTCAATCAGCCCCAGCATTTT. Protein product: CASSLQGQGLNQPQHF.